This TCR beta chain is drawn from a study of read filtering for tumor transcriptome and immune sequencing. Turning to the study itself: Whole-transcriptome libraries were prepared after DNase treatment. Per sample, TCR-region reads ranged about 4.05 to 10.27 million by IR-seq, roughly 85 to 1,400 by RNA-seq.

Study-level points and caveats: The sorted CD138-negative fraction was a mixed bone marrow immune population, not purified T cells.

From roughly 0.4 ug of RNA, a library with molecular barcoded alpha/delta and beta/gamma adaptors was made. TCRdb reanalysed the reads using MiXCR and keeps one entry per CDR3 protein. The sample has 50,000 to 65,000 distinct CDR3 sequences; around 20% are singletons. Trimming took 3 bases from V and 0 from J; bases not matched to a gene: 8. Germline V lookup: CDR1 MGHRA, CDR2 YSYEKL. The CDR3 is 17 amino acids. With respect to this clonotype: What it recognizes is unknown.

This chain links TRBV4-1 with TRBJ1-5; 7 bases map to TRBD1. Sequencing was performed on a population of CD138-negative cells sorted from bone marrow. The TCR was taken from a donor at least 40 years old with multiple myeloma. CDR3 in DNA: TGCGCCAGCAGCCATACGGTCGGGACAGTTAGCAATCAGCCCCAGCATTTT. It is translated as CASSHTVGTVSNQPQHF.